This T cell receptor (beta chain) emerged from a study of cytomegalovirus exposure and HLA in healthy donors. There are 15 residues in the CDR3. From germline, CDR1 is PRHDT and CDR2 FYEKMQ (reference sequence). V gave up 0 bases and J gave up 7 bases; unmatched junction bases: 3. PCR primers comprised 60 Vbeta and 13 Jbeta primers. The repertoire was sequenced with immunoSEQ multiplex PCR; TCRdb's copy has only in-frame clones and lacks some. The repertoire holds under 130,000 clones, with 65% to 85% as singletons. General study points: Later on, an analysis tied about 17,000 TCR beta sequences to HLA alleles at 0.05 false discovery rate. According to an earlier analysis, most TCR beta V segments yielded productive rearrangements about 87% or about 30% of the time. TCR beta sequences reportedly predicted the HLA-A and HLA-B alleles of most subjects accurately.

As concerns this clone: What it binds is not known.

The rearrangement uses TRBV13 and TRBJ2-2, with 9 bases fitting TRBD2. The sequenced sample consisted of PBMCs. The sequence came from a man younger than 30 in good health and CMV-seronegative. This CDR3 reads CASSLGAGGVGELFF. The DNA for the CDR3 is TGTGCCAGCAGCTTAGGAGCGGGAGGTGTCGGGGAGCTGTTTTTT.